The following is a TCR beta chain sequence with its context. Its antigen remains unidentified. The data derive from a study of human CD8 memory T cell subsets. Study conclusions and caveats: This study sequenced T cell receptor beta chains only. Among the subsets, Chao1 estimates suggested that stem-like memory T cells were more diverse than precursor exhausted T cells.

A negative magnetic separation step was used to enrich total CD8+ T cells. RNA originated from duplicate vials containing approximately 150,000 sorted CD8+ T cells per subset. The germline gives CDR1 DFQATT, CDR2 SNEGSKA (reference sequence). The length of the CDR3 is 12 residues. UMI-labeled 5' RACE was used, and it produced the TCR beta libraries. TCRdb reanalyzed the 5' RACE reads, giving one entry per CDR3 protein sequence and no DNA. In total, the table holds around 4,400 distinct CDR3 sequences. This clonotype originated in a human donor in good health. The sample comprised CD8+ effector memory T cells (TEM) sorted from PBMCs. Subset described: effector memory CD8 T cells, CCR7- CD45RO+ CD95+. This rearrangement joins TRBV20-1 to TRBJ1-1; TCRdb returns TRBD1, unconfirmable since there is no DNA. The CDR3 region is CSARRGNTEAFF.